Below, 21 T cell receptor beta chains from the same sample are listed, as sequenced in a study of blood T cell repertoires in COVID-19. Data came from immunoSEQ multiplex PCR; TCRdb stores just in-frame clones and leaves some out. The sample holds 25,000 to 35,000 clones; about three quarters are singletons and the top ten take approximately 21%. Sequenced input: peripheral blood. The receptor set was obtained from a boy younger than 10 with active or convalescent COVID-19.

The chain employs TRBV5-1 and TRBJ1-1, with D unclear. CDR1 and CDR2 from the germline V gene are SGHRS and YFSETQ. Trimming left V 4 bases short and J 8 bases short, with 21 bases between. There are 15 residues in the CDR3. CDR3 sequence (DNA): TGCGCCAGCAGCGTTACCCGGGGAGGACGGACCGAAGCTTTCTTT. Amino acids: CASSVTRGGRTEAFF.

On this clone: Other DNA sequences in the sample encode the same CDR3. V and J are TRBV10-3 and TRBJ2-5; 13 bases are shared with TRBD2. From germline, CDR1 is ENHRY and CDR2 SYGVKD. The CDR3 is 15 amino acids. V was clipped by 6 bases and J by 0 bases; unmatched bases: 1. DNA of the CDR3: TGTGCCATCAGGGGGACTAGCGGGGACCAAGAGACCCAGTACTTC. Protein: CAIRGTSGDQETQYF.

The V call is TRBV7-6, the J call TRBJ1-6; 8 bases are shared with TRBD1. CDR1 is SGHVS, CDR2 FNYEAQ, per germline. The CDR3 is 15 residues long. Germline trimming cut 1 base from V and 11 bases from J; bases unmatched to any gene: 7. The CDR3 DNA reads as TGTGCCAGCAGCTTAGGGGACAGGAGTGGTACACCCCTCCACTTT. Translating gives CASSLGDRSGTPLHF.

CDR3 sequence: CASSPPGGSGNTIYF. The CDR3 nucleotides read TGTGCCAGCAGCCCCCCCGGGGGGTCTGGAAACACCATATATTTT. The chain uses TRBV9 and TRBJ1-3; maybe TRBD1 (5 bases). The CDR3 has 15 amino acids. V lost 4 bases, J lost 1 base, and 12 bases lay in between. Germline CDR1 is SGDLS and CDR2 is YYNGEE.

The chain employs TRBV2 and TRBJ2-7; TRBD1 might be the D (5 bases). Trimming removed 6 bases at V and 7 bases at J, with 13 bases between. This CDR3 is 12 amino acids long. Germline CDR1 SNHLY, CDR2 FYNNEI. Here the CDR3 DNA reads TGTGCCAGCAGAGGGCCGTACAGGGAGCAGTACTTC. Amino acids: CASRGPYREQYF.

This chain joins TRBV11-3 and TRBJ2-1, with 7 bases matching TRBD2. Trimming took 5 bases from V and 1 from J; bases not matched to a gene: 8. The CDR3 runs to 16 residues. Germline V lookup: CDR1 SGHNT, CDR2 YENEEA. For the CDR3, the DNA is TGTGCCAGCAGCCTAACGGGGGGAACTTCCTACAATGAGCAGTTCTTC. Translation gives CASSLTGGTSYNEQFF.

This chain connects TRBV7-6 to TRBJ2-5, with a tentative D call TRBD1 (5 bases). This CDR3 region has 15 residues. CDR1 SGHVS and CDR2 FNYEAQ come from the germline V gene. V was cut by 4 bases and J by 5 bases, with 17 bases left in between. The CDR3 coding sequence is TGTGCCAGCAGCTGGGGAATGGGTGCAGGGGAGACCCAGTACTTC. This translates into CASSWGMGAGETQYF.

The V gene is TRBV2, the J gene TRBJ1-2; D uncertain. The V and J ends lost 1 base and 8 bases respectively, with 17 bases between them. The germline gives CDR1 SNHLY, CDR2 FYNNEI. The CDR3 covers 15 residues. CDR3 DNA sequence: TGTGCCAGCAGTGAAGACAGACTGCGGAGAGGGGGCTACACCTTC. It encodes CASSEDRLRRGGYTF.

This clone was seen a handful of times. V and J are TRBV5-6 and TRBJ1-3; D not resolved. In germline, CDR1 is SGHDT, CDR2 YYEEEE. CDR3 length equals 17 residues. With 0 bases removed from V and 0 bases from J, the gap between germline ends came to 13 bases. CDR3 sequence (DNA): TGTGCCAGCAGCTTGGATTTGTCTGGCCACTCTGGAAACACCATATATTTT. This sequence encodes CASSLDLSGHSGNTIYF.

The chain uses TRBV7-9 and TRBJ1-4; 9 bases map to TRBD1. Trimming took 1 base from V and 4 from J; bases not matched to a gene: 1. Germline V CDR1 and CDR2: SEHNR, FQNEAQ (reference sequence). The CDR3 length is 15 residues. The CDR3 loop is CASSLGTGDNEKLFF. DNA for the CDR3: TGTGCCAGCAGCTTAGGGACAGGGGATAATGAAAAACTGTTTTTT.

This chain connects TRBV7-2 to TRBJ2-4; D is possibly TRBD1 (6 bases). Trimming took off 1 base at V and 14 bases at J, with 15 bases between the two ends. The CDR3 is 13 amino acids. Per the germline V gene, CDR1 is SGHTA and CDR2 is FQGNSA. In DNA form, the CDR3 reads TGTGCCAGCAGCTTAGAGTGGGACACTCAGGAGTACTTC. It is translated as CASSLEWDTQEYF. Variable domain in full (rest from reference TRBV7-2 and TRBJ2-4): GAGVSQSPSNKVTEKGKDVELRCDPISGHTALYWYRQSLGQGLEFLIYFQGNSAPDKSGLPSDRFSAERTGGSVSTLTIQRTQQEDSAVYLCASSLEWDTQEYFGAGTRLSVL.

The V and J genes are TRBV27 and TRBJ1-6; D is uncertain. This CDR3 comprises 17 residues. V gave up 8 bases and J gave up 1 base, with 18 bases separating them. Looked up from germline, CDR1 is MNHEY and CDR2 is SMNVEV (reference sequence). The CDR3 DNA is TGTGCCAGCCATCCGGGGATCCGGTTGTCCTATAATTCACCCCTCCACTTT. Its protein is CASHPGIRLSYNSPLHF.

The chain combines TRBV7-9 with TRBJ1-5; 9 bases agree with TRBD1. Unmatched junction bases numbered 9, after V lost 9 bases and J lost 3 bases. Germline V CDR1 and CDR2: SEHNR, FQNEAQ (reference sequence). The CDR3 loop spans 15 amino acids. CDR3 protein: CASQSGQGYNQPQHF. CDR3 in DNA: TGTGCCAGTCAGTCCGGACAGGGGTACAATCAGCCCCAGCATTTT.

The chain combines TRBV9 with TRBJ1-2; TRBD1 aligns across 9 bases. Trimming took 4 bases from V and 5 from J; bases not matched to a gene: 9. The CDR3 totals 15 residues. Germline CDR1 and CDR2: SGDLS and YYNGEE. The CDR3 is CASSSDRGKSYGYTF. The CDR3 nucleotides are TGTGCCAGCAGCTCGGACAGGGGAAAAAGTTATGGCTACACCTTC.

J is TRBJ2-7 and V is TRBV21-1; TRBD1, the table's D call, lacks a check against the DNA. TRBV21-1 constitutes a pseudogene. The length of the CDR3 is 14 residues. Here the CDR3 reads CASSKGADTYEQYF. The CDR3 region has the DNA TGTGCCAGCAGCAAAGGAGCAGACACCTACGAGCAGTACTTC.

In DNA, the CDR3 is TGCAGTGCTAGTCGACTGGGTCCTCTTAATCAGCCCCAGCATTTT. Its translation is CSASRLGPLNQPQHF. The chain has TRBV20-1 and TRBJ1-5, with D unresolved. This CDR3 has 15 residues. The germline V gene encodes CDR1 DFQATT and CDR2 SNEGSKA (reference sequence). Trimming pared 3 bases from V and 4 bases from J, leaving 16 bases between.

This clone turned up a few times. This sequence joins TRBV5-6 and TRBJ1-2, with D possibly matching TRBD1 (5 bases). Trimming shortened V by 4 bases and J by 2 bases, and 18 bases separated the two germline ends. This CDR3 is built from 16 residues. CDR1 SGHDT and CDR2 YYEEEE come from the germline V gene. DNA of the CDR3: TGTGCCAGCAGCCCCTTCGGCACAGGAAAAAACTATGGCTACACCTTC. Protein product: CASSPFGTGKNYGYTF.

The CDR3 DNA is TGTGCCAGCGGTGTAAGGGGGCGCACGATTGTCTACGAGCAGTACTTC. It is translated as CASGVRGRTIVYEQYF. This rearrangement joins TRBV28 to TRBJ2-7; 7 bases match TRBD1. V gave up 8 bases and J gave up 3 bases; unmatched junction bases: 16. The CDR3 is made up of 16 amino acids. Germline V gene sequence: CDR1 MDHEN, CDR2 SYDVKM.

V usage is TRBV11-2 and J usage is TRBJ2-7; tentative D call: TRBD1 (6 bases). The CDR3 has 16 amino acids. V lost 5 bases and J 9 bases, leaving 26 bases between the germline ends. The germline V gene encodes CDR1 SGHAT and CDR2 FQNNGV. CDR3 nucleotide sequence: TGTGCCAGCAGCCACTGGGCCGGGTTGGGGGCTACGATGCAGTACTTC. This translates into CASSHWAGLGATMQYF.

The gene calls are TRBV28 and TRBJ1-2; 7 nucleotides line up with TRBD1. V dropped 1 base and J dropped 4; count of bases not matched to a gene: 0. CDR1 MDHEN and CDR2 SYDVKM come from the germline V gene. The CDR3 length is 13 residues. The CDR3 is CASSLSGGYGYTF. CDR3 in DNA: TGTGCCAGCAGTTTATCAGGGGGCTATGGCTACACCTTC.

The chain combines TRBV5-1 with TRBJ2-1; 15 bases agree with TRBD2. CDR1 is SGHRS, CDR2 YFSETQ, per germline. V shed 7 bases and J 4 bases; nucleotides not matched to a gene: 12. This CDR3 region has 18 residues. The DNA for the CDR3 is TGCGCCAGCGACCCCGGGACTAGCGGGGGGCGGGGGTACAATGAGCAGTTCTTC. Its translation: CASDPGTSGGRGYNEQFF.